This T cell receptor beta chain was sequenced for a study of OX40 agonist ivuxolimab in advanced cancers. Study information: Participants, 82.7% male, averaged approximately 56 years of age, ranging from roughly 23 to 90. Roughly two fifths of patients had received prior checkpoint inhibitor therapy.

Systemic immunosuppression or a history of autoimmune disease excluded patients. V gave up 4 bases and J gave up 1 base; unmatched junction bases: 14. Germline values: CDR1 LGHNA, CDR2 YSLEER. This CDR3 is 20 amino acids long. Measured with immunoSEQ multiplex PCR; TCRdb has only the in-frame clones, and not every one. The table shows tens of thousands of clones, with about 91% occurring only once. This chain connects TRBV4-3 to TRBJ2-4; 12 bases align to TRBD2. This sequence originates from an adult with an advanced solid tumor such as melanoma, head and neck, liver or kidney cancer. This specimen consisted of CD4+ or CD8+ T cells sorted from blood, obtained in a trial of the OX40 agonist ivuxolimab. Here the CDR3 DNA reads TGCGCCAGCAGCCCAGAGGCTAGCGGGAGGGCCGGGAAGGCCAAAAACATTCAGTACTTC. The encoded protein is CASSPEASGRAGKAKNIQYF.